This TCR beta chain was captured in a study of type 1 regulatory T cells. Study-level background: An in vitro protocol generated T-allo10, a Tr1-enriched, alloantigen-specific CD4 T cell product.

Whole-study findings and limits: Type 1 regulatory T cells had a more restricted TCR repertoire than non-type 1 regulatory T cells.

This clonotype showed up just a few times. Antigen unknown. Using its own MiXCR run on the reads, TCRdb lists one record per CDR3 protein. Seen here are about 60,000 distinct CDR3 sequences, around 62% observed once, and the top ten hold 1.5% to 2%. Specimen: cultured non-Tr1 T cells, either the whole culture or a sorted T cell fraction (not recorded which). The source of this sequence is a human donor in good health.

The CDR3 here is CASSRATISGANVLTF. CDR3 sequence (DNA): TGTGCCAGCAGCCGAGCAACAATCTCTGGGGCCAACGTCCTGACTTTC. This chain connects TRBV4-2 to TRBJ2-6; D call uncertain. The germline gives CDR1 LGHNA, CDR2 YNFKEQ. The CDR3 extends over 16 amino acids. Trimming removed 4 bases at V and 0 bases at J, with 10 bases between.